These T cell receptor beta chains were read from a single sample in a study of human T cells and chemical hapten exposure. TCRdb re-derived calls from the RACE reads in MiXCR, one entry per CDR3 protein. This sample yields 30,000 to 40,000 distinct CDR3 sequences, of which roughly 7.2% are seen a single time; 1% to 1.5% belongs to the top ten. Sequencing was performed on whole blood, taken in connection with sensitization to the hapten diphenylcyclopropenone (DPC). These receptors originate from a woman aged 45-65 years with alopecia areata. Some clones in this sample may be carry-over from other donors' samples. The CDR3 runs from the conserved cysteine through the conserved F or W. D genes are given only for firm matches. Clone sizes are given selectively: once, few, many, or a class where the clone is expanded.

V	D	size	J	DNA	CDR3
TRBV5-6	TRBD2	many	TRBJ2-1	TGTGCCAGCAGCATGGGACTAGCGGGAGGGCACAATGAGCAGTTCTTC	CASSMGLAGGHNEQFF
TRBV30	-	-	TRBJ1-1	TGTGCCTGGGACCGGCGAGGTACTGAAGCTTTCTTT	CAWDRRGTEAFF
TRBV6-5	TRBD2	many	TRBJ2-1	TGTGCCAGCAGTTACTCTCTAGCGGGAGTTGAGTTCTTC	CASSYSLAGVEFF
TRBV6-2/TRBV6-3	-	many	TRBJ1-5	TGTGCCAGCAGTTACGAGGGGTCGCGCAATCAGCCCCAGCATTTT	CASSYEGSRNQPQHF
TRBV18	TRBD2	many	TRBJ2-3	TGTGCCAGCTCACCAGAACTAGCGGGGCCCAGGGATACGCAGTATTTT	CASSPELAGPRDTQYF
TRBV18	-	many	TRBJ1-5	TGTGCCAGCTCACGTGAGGGGTCAAGCAATCAGCCCCAGCATTTT	CASSREGSSNQPQHF
TRBV20-1	TRBD1	many	TRBJ1-2	TGCAGTGCTCGAGAGGGGACAGGGGTGGACTATGGCTACACCTTC	CSAREGTGVDYGYTF
TRBV12-3/TRBV12-4	-	many	TRBJ2-7	TGTGCCAGCAGTCCGACAGGCTACGAGCAGTACTTC	CASSPTGYEQYF
TRBV29-1	TRBD1	many	TRBJ2-3	TGCAGCGTTCGACAGGGGCCAGATACGCAGTATTTT	CSVRQGPDTQYF
TRBV29-1	-	many	TRBJ2-6	TGCAGCGTTGAAGCCCCTAGTTCTGGGGCCAACGTCCTGACTTTC	CSVEAPSSGANVLTF
TRBV12-3/TRBV12-4	TRBD2	-	TRBJ2-2	TGTGCCAGCAGTTACCGACTAGCGCTAGGCACCGGGGAGCTGTTTTTT	CASSYRLALGTGELFF
TRBV18	-	many	TRBJ1-5	TGTGCCAGCTCACCAGCGGGGATCGGGAGCAATCAGCCCCAGCATTTT	CASSPAGIGSNQPQHF
TRBV12-3/TRBV12-4	-	-	TRBJ2-2	TGTGCCGGGGGACGGGACACCTTGAACACCGGGGAGCTGTTTTTT	CAGGRDTLNTGELFF
TRBV19	TRBD2	few	TRBJ2-5	TGTGCCAGTAGTCCCTCGGGAGGCGGCGGGGAGACCCAGTACTTC	CASSPSGGGGETQYF
TRBV5-6	TRBD2	many	TRBJ2-7	TGTGCCAGCAGCTTGCTGGCTAGCGGGAGCTACGAGCAGTACTTC	CASSLLASGSYEQYF
TRBV20-1	TRBD2	few	TRBJ2-7	TGCAGTGCTGGCCCCGGGGGGGCGGGGTCCTACGAGCAGTACTTC	CSAGPGGAGSYEQYF
TRBV7-3	-	few	TRBJ1-4	TGTGCCAGCTCGTGGGGTCCTAATGAAAAACTGTTTTTT	CASSWGPNEKLFF
TRBV4-1	-	many	TRBJ1-3	TGCGCCAGCAGCCAAGATCGGGGGGGCGGCTCTGGAAACACCATATATTTT	CASSQDRGGGSGNTIYF
TRBV18	-	many	TRBJ1-1	TGTGCCAGCTCAAACTTGGGACAGAACACTGAAGCTTTCTTT	CASSNLGQNTEAFF
TRBV5-1	-	many	TRBJ1-6	TGCGCCAGCAGCTTGGACACAATTAATTCACCCCTCCACTTT	CASSLDTINSPLHF
TRBV29-1	TRBD2	many	TRBJ2-1	TGCAGCGCGGGCGGGGGATCGCAGTTCTTC	CSAGGGSQFF
TRBV18	TRBD2	many	TRBJ2-1	TGTGCCAGCTCACCTTGGACTAGCGGGACTGAGCAGTTCTTC	CASSPWTSGTEQFF
TRBV7-6	TRBD1	few	TRBJ1-2	TGTGCCAGCAGCCCAACGGACAGGGACTATGGCTACACCTTC	CASSPTDRDYGYTF
TRBV19	-	many	TRBJ1-5	TGTGCCAGTAGTATTTTAGGGAGATTCAATCAGCCCCAGCATTTT	CASSILGRFNQPQHF